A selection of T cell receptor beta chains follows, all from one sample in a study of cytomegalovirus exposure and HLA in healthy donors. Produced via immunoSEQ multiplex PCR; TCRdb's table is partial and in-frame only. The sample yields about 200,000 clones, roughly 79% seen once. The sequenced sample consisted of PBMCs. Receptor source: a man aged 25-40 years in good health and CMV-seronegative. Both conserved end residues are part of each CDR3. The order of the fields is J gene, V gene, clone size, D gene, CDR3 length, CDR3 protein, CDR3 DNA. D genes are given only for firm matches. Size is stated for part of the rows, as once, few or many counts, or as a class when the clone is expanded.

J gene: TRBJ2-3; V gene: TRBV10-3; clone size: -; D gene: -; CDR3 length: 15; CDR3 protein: CAIRSLASSTDTQYF; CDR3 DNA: TGTGCCATCAGGTCTCTAGCGTCTAGCACAGATACGCAGTATTTT
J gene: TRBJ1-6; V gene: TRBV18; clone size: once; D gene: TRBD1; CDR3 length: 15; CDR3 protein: CASSPLTGNNSPLHF; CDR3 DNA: TGTGCCAGCTCACCATTGACAGGGAATAATTCACCCCTCCACTTT
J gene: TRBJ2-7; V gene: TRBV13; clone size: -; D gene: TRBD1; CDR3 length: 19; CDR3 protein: CASSPQLGDRGKRVSEQYF; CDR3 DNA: TGTGCCAGCAGCCCTCAATTGGGGGACAGGGGGAAGCGGGTCTCCGAGCAGTACTTC
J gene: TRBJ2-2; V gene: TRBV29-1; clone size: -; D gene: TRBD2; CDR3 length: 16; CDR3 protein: CSVGALAGANTGELFF; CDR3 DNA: TGCAGCGTTGGGGCGTTAGCGGGAGCTAACACCGGGGAGCTGTTTTTT
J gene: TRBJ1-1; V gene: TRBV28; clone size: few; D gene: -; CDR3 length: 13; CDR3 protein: CASSLRYSGEAFF; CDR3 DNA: TGTGCCAGCAGCCTGAGGTATTCGGGTGAAGCTTTCTTT
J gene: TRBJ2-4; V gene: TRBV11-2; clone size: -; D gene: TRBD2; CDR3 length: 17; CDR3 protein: CASSLDLAGGFKNIQYF; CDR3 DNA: TGTGCCAGCAGCTTAGACTTAGCGGGAGGGTTCAAAAACATTCAGTACTTC
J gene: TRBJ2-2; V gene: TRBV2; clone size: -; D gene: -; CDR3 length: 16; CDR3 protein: CASSDWQGSNTGELFF; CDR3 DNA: TGTGCCAGCAGTGATTGGCAGGGATCGAACACCGGGGAGCTGTTTTTT
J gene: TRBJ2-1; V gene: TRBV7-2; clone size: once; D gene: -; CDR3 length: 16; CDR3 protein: CASSSPGRVNYNEQFF; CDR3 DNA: TGTGCCAGCAGCTCGCCTGGGCGGGTGAACTACAATGAGCAGTTCTTC
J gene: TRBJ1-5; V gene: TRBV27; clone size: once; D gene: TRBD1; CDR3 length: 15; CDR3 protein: CASSPLLQGNQPQHF; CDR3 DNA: TGTGCCAGCAGCCCTTTGTTACAGGGGAATCAGCCCCAGCATTTT
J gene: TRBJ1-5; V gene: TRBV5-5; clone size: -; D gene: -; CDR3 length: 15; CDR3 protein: CASSQPDRPNQPQHF; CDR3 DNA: TGTGCCAGCAGCCAGCCTGACAGGCCGAATCAGCCCCAGCATTTT
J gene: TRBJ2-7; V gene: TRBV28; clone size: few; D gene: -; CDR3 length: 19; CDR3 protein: CASSLIGGLGAVGLYEQYF; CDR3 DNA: TGTGCCAGCAGTTTAATAGGTGGCCTTGGGGCGGTGGGACTCTACGAGCAGTACTTC
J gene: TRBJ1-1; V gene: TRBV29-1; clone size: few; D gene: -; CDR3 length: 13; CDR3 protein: CSVVGRGRTEAFF; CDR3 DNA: TGCAGCGTTGTTGGCAGGGGTCGGACTGAAGCTTTCTTT
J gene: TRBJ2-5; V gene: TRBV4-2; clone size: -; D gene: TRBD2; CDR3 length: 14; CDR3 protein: CASSPGLAEETQYF; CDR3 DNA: TGTGCCAGCAGCCCTGGACTAGCGGAAGAGACCCAGTACTTC
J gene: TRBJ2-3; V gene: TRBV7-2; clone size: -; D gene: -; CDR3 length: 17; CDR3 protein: CASSTQSAGSALDTQYF; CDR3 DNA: TGTGCCAGCAGCACGCAGTCCGCGGGCTCCGCACTGGATACGCAGTATTTT
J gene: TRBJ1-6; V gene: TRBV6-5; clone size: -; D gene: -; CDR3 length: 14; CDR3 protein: CASSRQGSNSPLHF; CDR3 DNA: TGTGCCAGCAGCCGTCAGGGGTCTAATTCACCCCTCCACTTT
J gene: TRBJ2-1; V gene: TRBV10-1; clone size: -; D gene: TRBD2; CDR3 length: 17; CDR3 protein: CASSEGLAGGKYNEQFF; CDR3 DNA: TGCGCCAGCAGTGAAGGGTTAGCGGGAGGTAAATACAATGAGCAGTTCTTC
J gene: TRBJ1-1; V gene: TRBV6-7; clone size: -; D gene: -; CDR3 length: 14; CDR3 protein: CASSYSIWWREAFF; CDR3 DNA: TGTGCCAGCAGTTACTCGATTTGGTGGAGGGAAGCTTTCTTT
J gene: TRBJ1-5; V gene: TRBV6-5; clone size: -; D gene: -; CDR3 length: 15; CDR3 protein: CASSYSYRVGQPQHF; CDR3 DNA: TGTGCCAGCAGTTACTCGTACAGGGTTGGTCAGCCCCAGCATTTT
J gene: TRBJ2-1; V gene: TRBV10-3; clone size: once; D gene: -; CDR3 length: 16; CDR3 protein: CAIKGRTEQSYNEQFF; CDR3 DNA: TGTGCCATCAAAGGTCGGACAGAGCAATCCTACAATGAGCAGTTCTTC
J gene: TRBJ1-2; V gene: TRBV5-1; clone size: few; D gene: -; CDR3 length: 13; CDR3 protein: CASNTGSDYGYTF; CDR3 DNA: TGCGCCAGCAATACAGGGTCTGACTATGGCTACACCTTC